The subject of this entry is one T cell receptor beta chain. The data derive from a study of shared clonotypes between healthy human individuals. Genomic DNA belonging to each subset was distributed in equal measure over several immunoSEQ plates. Assay used: immunoSEQ multiplex PCR; TCRdb lists only in-frame clones, some missing. Of 850,000 to 1,200,000 clones in the sample, more than 60% are singletons; the top ten hold around 1.5%. The V segment lost 5 bases and the J segment 6 bases; nucleotides outside the gene matches: 7. Germline CDR1 SEHNR, CDR2 FQNEAQ (reference sequence). The CDR3 consists of 14 residues.

The rearrangement links TRBV7-9 to TRBJ1-2; 9 bases fit TRBD1. The sequenced sample consisted of memory CD4+ T cells sorted from blood. Noted subset: CD45RA-negative fraction. This receptor was taken from a young man in good health. The CDR3 loop reads CASSVTGGWDGYTF. Written as DNA, the CDR3 is TGTGCCAGCAGCGTAACAGGGGGCTGGGATGGCTACACCTTC.